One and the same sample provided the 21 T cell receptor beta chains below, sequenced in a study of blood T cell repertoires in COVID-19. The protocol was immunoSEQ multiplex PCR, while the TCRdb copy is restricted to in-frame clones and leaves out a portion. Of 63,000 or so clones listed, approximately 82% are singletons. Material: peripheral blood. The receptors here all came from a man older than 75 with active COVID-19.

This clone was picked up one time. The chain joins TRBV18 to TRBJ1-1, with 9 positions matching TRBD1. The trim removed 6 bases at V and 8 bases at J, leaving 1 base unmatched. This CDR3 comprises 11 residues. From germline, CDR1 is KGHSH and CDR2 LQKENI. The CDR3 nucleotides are TGTGCCAGCTCCGGACAGGGGGAAGCTTTCTTT. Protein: CASSGQGEAFF. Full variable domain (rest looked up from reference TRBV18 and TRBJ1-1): NAGVMQNPRHLVRRRGQEARLRCSPMKGHSHVYWYRQLPEEGLKFMVYLQKENIIDESGMPKERFSAEFPKEGPSILRIQQVVRGDSAAYFCASSGQGEAFFGQGTRLTVV.

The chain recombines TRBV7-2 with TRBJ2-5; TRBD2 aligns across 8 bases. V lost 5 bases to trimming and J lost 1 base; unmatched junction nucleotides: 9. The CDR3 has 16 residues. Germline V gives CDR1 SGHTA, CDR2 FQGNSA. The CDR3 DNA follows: TGTGCCAGCAGCCCACAGCGGGGGCTGGTCCAAGAGACCCAGTACTTC. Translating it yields CASSPQRGLVQETQYF. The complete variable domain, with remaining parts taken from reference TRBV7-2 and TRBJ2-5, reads GAGVSQSPSNKVTEKGKDVELRCDPISGHTALYWYRQSLGQGLEFLIYFQGNSAPDKSGLPSDRFSAERTGGSVSTLTIQRTQQEDSAVYLCASSPQRGLVQETQYFGPGTRLLVL.

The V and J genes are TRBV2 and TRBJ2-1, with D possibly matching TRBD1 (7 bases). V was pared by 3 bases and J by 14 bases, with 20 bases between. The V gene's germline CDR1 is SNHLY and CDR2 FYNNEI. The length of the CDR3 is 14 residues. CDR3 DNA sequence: TGTGCCAGCAGTGATCGGGGTCAACAGGGGAGGAAGTTCTTC. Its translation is CASSDRGQQGRKFF.

The DNA for the CDR3 is TGTGCCAGCAGTTTATCCAGGAACTATGGCTACACCTTC. This gives the protein CASSLSRNYGYTF. This sequence joins TRBV27 and TRBJ1-2, with unresolved D. The CDR3 spans 13 residues. CDR1 and CDR2 (germline): MNHEY, SMNVEV (reference sequence). The V gene lost 0 bases and the J gene lost 2 bases, with 4 bases spanning the gap.

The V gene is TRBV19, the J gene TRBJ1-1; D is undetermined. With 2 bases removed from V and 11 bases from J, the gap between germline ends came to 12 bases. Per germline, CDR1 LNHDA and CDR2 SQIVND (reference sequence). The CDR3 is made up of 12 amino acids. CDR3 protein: CASSIKDRRAFF. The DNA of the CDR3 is TGTGCCAGTAGTATAAAGGATCGGAGGGCTTTCTTT.

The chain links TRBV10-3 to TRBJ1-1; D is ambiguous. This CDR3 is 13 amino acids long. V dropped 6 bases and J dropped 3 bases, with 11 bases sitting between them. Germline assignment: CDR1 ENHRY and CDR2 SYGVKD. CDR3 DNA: TGTGCCATCAGCGCCCTGAGTGACACTGAAGCTTTCTTT. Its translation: CAISALSDTEAFF.

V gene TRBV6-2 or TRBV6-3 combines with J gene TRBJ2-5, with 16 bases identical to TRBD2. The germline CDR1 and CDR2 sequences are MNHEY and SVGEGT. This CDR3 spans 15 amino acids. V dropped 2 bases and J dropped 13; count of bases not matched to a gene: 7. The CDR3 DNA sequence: TGTGCCAGCAGTTACACGGGACTAGCGGGGGGGATAGGGTACTTC. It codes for CASSYTGLAGGIGYF.

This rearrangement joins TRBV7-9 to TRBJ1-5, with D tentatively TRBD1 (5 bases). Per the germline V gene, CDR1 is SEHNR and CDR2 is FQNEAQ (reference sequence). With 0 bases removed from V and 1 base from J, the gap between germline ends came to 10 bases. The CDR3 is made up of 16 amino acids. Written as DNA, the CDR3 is TGTGCCAGCAGCTTAGCGGATCGGGGGAGCAATCAGCCCCAGCATTTT. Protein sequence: CASSLADRGSNQPQHF.

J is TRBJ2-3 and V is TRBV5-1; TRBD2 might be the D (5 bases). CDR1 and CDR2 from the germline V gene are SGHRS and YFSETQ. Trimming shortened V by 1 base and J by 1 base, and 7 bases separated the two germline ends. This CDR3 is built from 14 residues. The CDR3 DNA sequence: TGCGCCAGCAGCTTGCTAGCCGGCACAGATACGCAGTATTTT. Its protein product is CASSLLAGTDTQYF. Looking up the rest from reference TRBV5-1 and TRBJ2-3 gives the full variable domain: KAGVTQTPRYLIKTRGQQVTLSCSPISGHRSVSWYQQTPGQGLQFLFEYFSETQRNKGNFPGRFSGRQFSNSRSEMNVSTLELGDSALYLCASSLLAGTDTQYFGPGTRLTVL.

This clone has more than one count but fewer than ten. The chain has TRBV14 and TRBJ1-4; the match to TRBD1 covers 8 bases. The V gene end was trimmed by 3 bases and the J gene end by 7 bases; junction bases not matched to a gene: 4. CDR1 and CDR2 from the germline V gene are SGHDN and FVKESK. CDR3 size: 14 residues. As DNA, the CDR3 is TGTGCCAGCAGCCAGGACAGGGTTAGTGAAAAACTGTTTTTT. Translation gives CASSQDRVSEKLFF.

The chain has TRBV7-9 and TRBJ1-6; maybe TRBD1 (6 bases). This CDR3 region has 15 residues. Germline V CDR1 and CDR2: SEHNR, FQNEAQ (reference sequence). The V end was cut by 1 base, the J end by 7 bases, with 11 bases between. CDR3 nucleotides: TGTGCCAGCAGCTTAGGATGGGACAAAAATTCACCCCTCCACTTT. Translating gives CASSLGWDKNSPLHF.

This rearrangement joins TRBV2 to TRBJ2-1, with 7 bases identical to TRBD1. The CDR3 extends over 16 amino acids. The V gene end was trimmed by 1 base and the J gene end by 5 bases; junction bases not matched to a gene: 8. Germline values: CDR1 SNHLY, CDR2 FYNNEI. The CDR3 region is CASSEVRPGTDNEQFF. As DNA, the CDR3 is TGTGCCAGCAGTGAAGTACGACCCGGGACAGACAATGAGCAGTTCTTC.

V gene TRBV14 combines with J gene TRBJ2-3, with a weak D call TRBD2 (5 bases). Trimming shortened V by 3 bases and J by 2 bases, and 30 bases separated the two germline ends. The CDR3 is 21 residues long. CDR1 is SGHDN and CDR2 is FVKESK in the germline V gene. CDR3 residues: CASSHPIKELPGGRYTDTQYF. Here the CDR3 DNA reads TGTGCCAGCAGCCATCCGATCAAAGAACTCCCAGGAGGCAGGTACACAGATACGCAGTATTTT. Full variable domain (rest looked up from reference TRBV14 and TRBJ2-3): EAGVTQFPSHSVIEKGQTVTLRCDPISGHDNLYWYRRVMGKEIKFLLHFVKESKQDESGMPNNRFLAERTGGTYSTLKVQPAELEDSGVYFCASSHPIKELPGGRYTDTQYFGPGTRLTVL.

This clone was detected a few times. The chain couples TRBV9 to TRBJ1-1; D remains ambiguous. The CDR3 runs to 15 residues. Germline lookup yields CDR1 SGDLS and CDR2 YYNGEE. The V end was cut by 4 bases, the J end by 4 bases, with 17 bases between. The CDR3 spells CASSSTAAFATEAFF. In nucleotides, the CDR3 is TGTGCCAGCAGCTCCACAGCCGCCTTCGCCACTGAAGCTTTCTTT.

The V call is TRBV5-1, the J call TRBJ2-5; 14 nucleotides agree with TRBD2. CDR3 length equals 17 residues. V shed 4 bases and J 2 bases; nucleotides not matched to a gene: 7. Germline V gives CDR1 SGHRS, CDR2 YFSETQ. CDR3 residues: CASSAGLAGGPQETQYF. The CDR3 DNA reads TGCGCCAGCAGCGCCGGACTAGCGGGGGGCCCGCAAGAGACCCAGTACTTC.

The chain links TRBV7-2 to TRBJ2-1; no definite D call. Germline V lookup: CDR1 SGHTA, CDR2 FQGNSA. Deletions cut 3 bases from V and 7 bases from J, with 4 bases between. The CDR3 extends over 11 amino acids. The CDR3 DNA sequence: TGTGCCAGCAGCTTTATGAATGAGCAGTTCTTC. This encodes CASSFMNEQFF.

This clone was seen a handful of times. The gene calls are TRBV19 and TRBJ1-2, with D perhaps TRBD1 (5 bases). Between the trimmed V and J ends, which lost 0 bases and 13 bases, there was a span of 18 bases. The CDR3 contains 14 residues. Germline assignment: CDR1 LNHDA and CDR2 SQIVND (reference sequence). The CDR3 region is CASSIDPATVWLTF. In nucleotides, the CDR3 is TGTGCCAGTAGTATAGATCCCGCGACAGTCTGGCTCACCTTC.

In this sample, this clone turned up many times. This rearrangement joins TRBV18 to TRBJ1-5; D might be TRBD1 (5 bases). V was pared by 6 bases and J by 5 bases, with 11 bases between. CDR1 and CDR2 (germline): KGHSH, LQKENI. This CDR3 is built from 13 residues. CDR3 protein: CASSQGSDQPQHF. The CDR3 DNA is TGTGCCAGCTCCCAGGGTTCGGATCAGCCCCAGCATTTT.

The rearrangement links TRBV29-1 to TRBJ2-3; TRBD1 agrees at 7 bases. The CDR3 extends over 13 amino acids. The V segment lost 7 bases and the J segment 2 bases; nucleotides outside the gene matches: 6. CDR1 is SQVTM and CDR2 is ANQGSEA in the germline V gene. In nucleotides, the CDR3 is TGCAGCGGTCGACAGGGAGCCACAGATACGCAGTATTTT. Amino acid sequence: CSGRQGATDTQYF.

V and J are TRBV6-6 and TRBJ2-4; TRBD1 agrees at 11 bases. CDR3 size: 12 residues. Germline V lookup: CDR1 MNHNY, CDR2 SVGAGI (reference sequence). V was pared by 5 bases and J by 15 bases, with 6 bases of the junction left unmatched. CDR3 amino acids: CASSPGQGAWYF. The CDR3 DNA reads TGTGCCAGCAGTCCCGGACAGGGGGCTTGGTACTTC.

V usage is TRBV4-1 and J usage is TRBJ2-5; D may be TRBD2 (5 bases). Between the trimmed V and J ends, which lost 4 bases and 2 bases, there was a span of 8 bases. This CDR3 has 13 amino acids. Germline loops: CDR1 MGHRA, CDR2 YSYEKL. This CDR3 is CASSPAEQETQYF. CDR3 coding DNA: TGCGCCAGCAGCCCAGCGGAACAAGAGACCCAGTACTTC.